Here is one T cell receptor beta chain with its context. The antigen it binds to is not known. No much larger clonotype is one base removed from it; base qualities were not supplied. CDR1 and CDR2 are drawn from the germline V gene: MDHEN, SYDVKM. The CDR3 holds 15 amino acids from the cysteine to the phenylalanine. Just the 45-base CDR3 DNA is kept, in frame starting at base 1. V and J lose 6 bases and 2 bases, and a span of 17 bases separates them. This sample was included in a study of long-term antiretroviral therapy in people with HIV (dated by TCRdb to 2021 to 2024). With regard to the full study: Collection of the earliest samples took place about a decade ahead of the 2015 WHO recommendation for immediate ART, at a time when ART was typically delayed until CD4 counts fell. This retrospective serial study examined whether starting ART and sustained HIV suppression were associated with changes in the composition and diversity of the TRB repertoire in peripheral blood. Of the 30 or so participants with HIV, roughly 10 were female. No cross-contamination during QIAcube processing was shown when test extractions of a monoclonal T-cell line were performed alongside fewer than 35 polyclonal samples. A total of fewer than 200 cryopreserved PBMC samples were contributed to the cohort by 30 adults with confirmed HIV infection, with samples collected serially over a mean of roughly six years (range 1-12). Broader findings and caveats from the paper: Inferences about post-ART repertoire changes are limited because no data were available on ART adherence, viral resistance or therapy changes. Expanded TRB clones identified before ART initiation dominated the repertoire at all time points, although this dominance fluctuated and declined in many PLHIV after ART. Because cell numbers in pre-ART samples were limited, unsorted PBMC were profiled instead of sorted CD4+ and CD8+ T cells. Owing to limited PBMC availability, only the TCR beta chain was sequenced, without alpha chain pairing. The samples span the years 2004 to 2017, and the ART regimens used at that time may not be as effective as current regimens. HIV repertoires had narrower CDR3 length ranges than controls, and the network structure suggested an antigen-experienced repertoire that shifted only slightly toward naive after ART. ART initiation was associated with a significant increase in TRB diversity, but diversity stayed significantly below transplant donor controls even after long-term ART.

The immunoSEQ hsTCRB v3.0 assay was used at survey level resolution to sequence the TRB variable region. The targeted TRB sequencing depth was about 35,000-55,000 T-cell genomes per sample. TRB libraries were pooled and sequenced on an Illumina MiSeq using a v3 150-cycle kit. Processing in the source paper ran as follows. Repertoire analysis was performed in R inside a reproducible Nextflow workflow that covered QC, data transformation and analysis. LymphoSeq2, an R package for exploring AIRR-Seq data, was used to implement the custom analyses. A handful of samples yielding fewer than 5000 total TRB sequences were excluded, leaving 188 analyzed HIV repertoires. Among the 170 to 200 HIV repertoires that were kept, almost 60 were collected before ART initiation and over 120 were collected after ART initiation. Repertoires were downsampled to 5000 TRB nucleotide sequences, with summary statistics averaged over 100 downsampling iterations. Only TRB sequences with CDR3 regions of at least seven amino acids were retained for analysis. Diversity was assessed using a clonality score derived from Shannon entropy and using the Gini coefficient. In the repertoire networks, any two of the top 5000 CDR3 amino acid sequences were linked whenever the two sequences differed by an edit distance of one. For TRB CDR3 amino acid sequences, antigen specificity groups and MHC restriction were predicted with GLIPH2. CDR3 amino acid sequences were matched against VDJdb and McPAS-TCR to flag known CMV, EBV, HIV or tissue antigen associations. Pre-ART, post-ART and control groups were compared with Wilcoxon signed-rank tests and Holm-Bonferroni correction. TCRdb stores this immuneACCESS table with in-frame sequences only. Part of the clones is absent; in the studies checked, under half of the shortfall reflects unresolved V genes, and no reason is known for the rest. That table is the source of V, J and clone size, and D and trimming were worked out from the DNA. The sample includes 35,000 to 45,000 clones, with 80% observed a single time. Approximately 5.5% of the sample rests with the top ten.

To be included, a participant needed at least one PBMC sample from before ART initiation plus at least two post-ART samples. Every participant with HIV received treatment in the United States of America. Cryopreserved samples of about 0.95-10 million PBMC were thawed and washed before DNA extraction. At the time of the earliest PBMC sample, participants with HIV were aged between about 23 and 54 years. PBMC samples from each participant spanned 1-4 timepoints before ART initiation and 2-8 timepoints after ART initiation, with a median of 7 samples. For every participant, serial HIV viral load, CD4+ T-cell count, ART history and demographic data were obtained. Genomic DNA was extracted from unsorted PBMC with a Qiagen kit on a QIAcube, processed in batches of 12 samples.

This TCR was recovered from a man younger than 40 with HIV. The sample consisted of unsorted PBMCs, taken 3.4 years after starting antiretroviral therapy. The V gene is TRBV28 and the J gene is TRBJ2-7; the D gene is possibly TRBD1, with 5 bases matching. The CDR3 protein sequence reads: CASRQVGPITYEQYF. The DNA is TGTGCCAGCAGACAGGTCGGGCCTATCACCTACGAGCAGTACTTC. Supplemented by the reference TRBV28 and TRBJ2-7 proteins around the CDR3, the complete variable domain is DVKVTQSSRYLVKRTGEKVFLECVQDMDHENMFWYRQDPGLGLRLIYFSYDVKMKEKGDIPEGYSVSREKKERFSLILESASTNQTSMYLCASRQVGPITYEQYFGPGTRLTVT.